One and the same sample provided the 28 T cell receptor beta chains below, sequenced in a study of shared clonotypes between healthy human individuals. This table comes from immunoSEQ multiplex PCR, and its TCRdb copy is limited to in-frame clones, with some not included. The sample lists about a million clones, roughly 70% occurring once. The sample consisted of memory CD4+ T cells sorted from blood. Subset meaning: CD45RA-negative fraction. The receptor set was obtained from a man aged 18 to 29 in good health.

The rearrangement joins TRBV28 to TRBJ1-3; D remains unclear. Trimming stripped 6 bases from V and 4 bases from J, with 13 bases between. The germline gives CDR1 MDHEN, CDR2 SYDVKM. This CDR3 spans 14 amino acids. This chain's CDR3 is CASSASGNGNTIYF. The CDR3 nucleotides are TGTGCCAGCAGCGCCTCGGGGAACGGAAACACCATATATTTT.

Remarks on this clone: A read error is the likely source, as a far larger clone sits one nucleotide away. The chain has TRBV9 and TRBJ2-7; TRBD2 might be the D (6 bases). The CDR3 loop spans 13 amino acids. Trimming stripped 1 base from V and 3 bases from J, with 8 bases between. Germline-derived CDR1 and CDR2 are SGDLS and YYNGEE. The CDR3 DNA is TGTGCCAGCAGCGTACAGGAGGGCTACGAGCAGTACTTC. This encodes CASSVQEGYEQYF.

This chain joins TRBV5-4 and TRBJ2-1; TRBD1 aligns across 9 bases. The J segment lost 6 bases and the V segment lost 3 bases, leaving 10 bases of the junction unmatched. This CDR3 has 16 residues. Germline CDR1 SGHNT, CDR2 YYREEE (reference sequence). The CDR3 DNA reads as TGTGCCAGCAGCTCTCAATTGGACAGGGGAGGCAATGAGCAGTTCTTC. Its translation: CASSSQLDRGGNEQFF. Looking up the rest from reference TRBV5-4 and TRBJ2-1 gives the full variable domain: ETGVTQSPTHLIKTRGQQVTLRCSSQSGHNTVSWYQQALGQGPQFIFQYYREEENGRGNFPPRFSGLQFPNYSSELNVNALELDDSALYLCASSSQLDRGGNEQFFGPGTRLTVL.

The chain is built from TRBV29-1 and TRBJ2-1; the D is unclear. This CDR3 has 13 residues. V was clipped by 1 base and J by 3 bases, with 7 bases between them. Germline lookup yields CDR1 SQVTM and CDR2 ANQGSEA. CDR3 sequence reads: CSVEAGFYNEQFF. The CDR3, as DNA: TGCAGCGTTGAAGCGGGTTTCTACAATGAGCAGTTCTTC.

This chain joins TRBV4-2 and TRBJ1-2; possible D gene TRBD1, 6 bases. The CDR3 spans 17 residues. Germline V gene data show CDR1 as LGHNA and CDR2 as YNFKEQ. V gave up 0 bases and J gave up 7 bases, with 21 bases separating them. The CDR3 coding sequence is TGTGCCAGCAGCCAAGATCCCAGGGGTCCCTGGGGGGGTGGCTACACCTTC. Its translation is CASSQDPRGPWGGGYTF.

This chain uses TRBV6-1 with TRBJ1-1, with 7 bases lining up with TRBD1. Looked up from germline, CDR1 is MNHNS and CDR2 is SASEGT. CDR3 size: 13 residues. The junction had 7 bases not matched to a gene; V was cut back by 6 bases and J by 6 bases. CDR3 in amino acids: CASRKGGEAEAFF. For the CDR3, the DNA is TGTGCCAGCAGGAAAGGGGGCGAGGCTGAAGCTTTCTTT.

The V call is TRBV28, the J call TRBJ2-1; the D is unclear. Germline V gives CDR1 MDHEN, CDR2 SYDVKM. There are 11 residues in the CDR3. Deletions cut 8 bases from V and 5 bases from J, with 7 bases between. The CDR3 coding sequence is TGTGCCAGCCTCATAAACAATGAGCAGTTCTTC. Amino acid sequence: CASLINNEQFF.

CDR3 bases: TGCGCCAGCAGCTCGGTGGAGCGCACAGATACGCAGTATTTT. Translated, it gives CASSSVERTDTQYF. The chain has TRBV5-1 and TRBJ2-3; no definite D call. This CDR3 comprises 14 residues. V lost 3 bases to trimming and J lost 1 base, with 9 bases between them. The germline V gene has CDR1 SGHRS and CDR2 YFSETQ.

The chain combines TRBV10-1 with TRBJ2-1; 13 bases fit TRBD2. The V segment lost 3 bases and the J segment 14 bases; nucleotides outside the gene matches: 7. This CDR3 has 14 residues. CDR1 WNHNN and CDR2 SYGVQD come from the germline V gene (reference sequence). The CDR3 DNA follows: TGCGCCAGCAGTGACGGGACTAGCGGGAAGAGAAAGTTCTTC. Residues: CASSDGTSGKRKFF.

The chain combines TRBV5-6 with TRBJ2-7, with TRBD2 identical over 10 bases. V was pared by 3 bases and J by 3 bases, with 6 bases of the junction left unmatched. Germline V gives CDR1 SGHDT, CDR2 YYEEEE. The CDR3 length is 15 residues. The CDR3 DNA follows: TGTGCCAGCAGCTCTCTAGCGGGGGTTAACTACGAGCAGTACTTC. Translating gives CASSSLAGVNYEQYF.

On this clone itself: Given a much more abundant clone one base away, this may be a read error. The V call is TRBV5-5, the J call TRBJ1-1, with a possible D match to TRBD1 (6 bases). V was pared by 4 bases and J by 0 bases, with 10 bases between. Germline V gene lookup returns CDR1 SGHKS and CDR2 YYEKEE (reference sequence). The CDR3 has 14 residues. CDR3 coding DNA: TGTGCCAGCAGCCTCCGACAGGTGAACACTGAAGCTTTCTTT. Protein product: CASSLRQVNTEAFF.

The chain combines TRBV30 with TRBJ2-7; TRBD2 might be the D (6 bases). Germline CDR1 reads GTSNPN; CDR2 reads SVGIG (reference sequence). With 0 bases removed from V and 4 bases from J, the gap between germline ends came to 13 bases. The CDR3 has 14 amino acids. The CDR3 nucleotides read TGTGCCTGGAGTGTAGGCGGGGTTCCTTACGAGCAGTACTTC. This gives the protein CAWSVGGVPYEQYF.

This clone showed up just a few times. The CDR3 region is CASSLLDRATEAFF. Here the CDR3 DNA reads TGTGCCAGCAGTTTACTCGACAGGGCAACTGAAGCTTTCTTT. The chain recombines TRBV28 with TRBJ1-1; 7 bases match TRBD1. The trim removed 2 bases at V and 5 bases at J, leaving 5 bases unmatched. The CDR3 totals 14 residues. Germline-derived CDR1 and CDR2 are MDHEN and SYDVKM.

J is TRBJ1-4 and V is TRBV6-6, with D uncertain. V lost 6 bases to trimming and J lost 2 bases, with 10 bases between them. Germline assignment: CDR1 MNHNY and CDR2 SVGAGI (reference sequence). The CDR3 runs 14 residues. The CDR3 sequence is CASRRGITNEKLFF. The CDR3 bases are TGTGCCAGCAGACGAGGGATTACTAATGAAAAACTGTTTTTT.

This chain connects TRBV11-1 to TRBJ2-7, with D uncertain. The CDR3 is 15 amino acids. V was shortened by 4 bases and J by 7 bases, with 20 bases between the two germline ends. The germline V gene has CDR1 SGHAT and CDR2 FQDESV (reference sequence). The CDR3 region is CASSSIGRTALEQYF. For the CDR3, the DNA is TGTGCCAGCAGCTCAATAGGGCGGACGGCTCTGGAGCAGTACTTC.

The rearrangement joins TRBV6-6 to TRBJ2-7; D gene uncertain. Germline loops: CDR1 MNHNY, CDR2 SVGAGI (reference sequence). Trimming pared 7 bases from V and 3 bases from J, leaving 10 bases between. This CDR3 has 12 amino acids. The CDR3 loop reads CASTQSRYEQYF. CDR3 nucleotides: TGTGCCAGCACTCAATCCCGCTACGAGCAGTACTTC.

The genes are TRBV12-2 and TRBJ1-2; no check of the table's D call, TRBD1, against the DNA was made. TRBV12-2 is tagged as a pseudogene. This CDR3 region has 17 residues. The CDR3 here is CASRLEGRQEVWRGYTF. CDR3 DNA sequence: TGTGCAAGTCGCTTAGAAGGAAGACAGGAAGTCTGGAGGGGCTACACCTTC.

This clone was recorded only once. The chain combines TRBV10-3 with TRBJ2-5; 10 nucleotides align to TRBD1. The J call may be in error: the DNA end matches TRBJ2-7 better. The CDR3 has 14 amino acids. Germline lookup yields CDR1 ENHRY and CDR2 SYGVKD. The CDR3 loop reads CAITLGQGTYEQYF. The DNA of the CDR3 is TGTGCCATCACTCTGGGACAGGGGACCTACGAGCAGTACTTC.

The chain employs TRBV19 and TRBJ1-6; the D gene is possibly TRBD1 (5 bases). The CDR3 spans 15 residues. Germline CDR1 LNHDA, CDR2 SQIVND (reference sequence). The ends were cut back, 5 bases at V and 3 bases at J, with 11 bases in the middle. CDR3 bases: TGTGCCAGTAGTTCGGCAGGGAGCTATAATTCACCCCTCCACTTT. Translation: CASSSAGSYNSPLHF.

This chain uses TRBV5-1 with TRBJ1-1; D is unclear. The germline V gene has CDR1 SGHRS and CDR2 YFSETQ. The CDR3 covers 15 residues. The germline V and J ends were trimmed by 4 bases and 3 bases, with 16 bases remaining between them. CDR3 coding DNA: TGCGCCAGCAGCCTAATGACGTTAACCGACACTGAAGCTTTCTTT. Its protein is CASSLMTLTDTEAFF.

This rearrangement joins TRBV15 to TRBJ2-7; 12 bases line up with TRBD2. V was pared by 5 bases and J by 6 bases, with 8 bases of the junction left unmatched. Per germline, CDR1 LNHNV and CDR2 YYDKDF (reference sequence). The CDR3 length is 15 residues. The CDR3 DNA reads TGTGCCACCAGCGAGATGACTAGCGGGAGAGGCGAGCAGTACTTC. Translating it yields CATSEMTSGRGEQYF.

This clone was picked up a small number of times. The chain is built from TRBV30 and TRBJ2-3; a weak D match, TRBD2 (6 bases). The CDR3 extends over 14 amino acids. The V end was cut by 3 bases, the J end by 1 base, with 11 bases between. Germline loops: CDR1 GTSNPN, CDR2 SVGIG (reference sequence). CDR3 DNA: TGTGCCTGGAGAAGGACGGGAGGCACAGATACGCAGTATTTT. This translates into CAWRRTGGTDTQYF.

The chain links TRBV29-1 to TRBJ1-1; TRBD1 is a possible D gene (5 bases). V was clipped by 1 base and J by 8 bases, with 11 bases between them. Germline CDR1 is SQVTM and CDR2 is ANQGSEA. This CDR3 region has 12 residues. CDR3 in DNA: TGCAGCGTTGAAGCCGGGGCGCGCGAAGCTTTCTTT. It codes for CSVEAGAREAFF.

V is TRBV2 and J is TRBJ2-2; D is ambiguous. CDR3 size: 13 residues. The germline CDR1 and CDR2 sequences are SNHLY and FYNNEI. The V end was cut by 3 bases, the J end by 7 bases, with 9 bases between. CDR3 protein: CASSETALGELFF. The CDR3 DNA reads TGTGCCAGCAGTGAGACCGCCCTCGGGGAGCTGTTTTTT.

This chain connects TRBV18 to TRBJ2-3; D uncertain. Deletions cut 3 bases from V and 2 bases from J, with 12 bases between. This CDR3 contains 15 residues. Germline CDR1 and CDR2: KGHSH and LQKENI. The DNA of the CDR3 is TGTGCCAGCTCACCTCAAAGGGTTACCACAGATACGCAGTATTTT. Its translation: CASSPQRVTTDTQYF.

The gene calls are TRBV11-3 and TRBJ2-2; 7 nucleotides agree with TRBD2. J lost 3 bases, V lost 0 bases, and 10 bases had no gene match. The CDR3 totals 18 residues. Per germline, CDR1 SGHNT and CDR2 YENEEA. CDR3 bases: TGTGCCAGCAGCTTAGATCCCGTAGCGGGCGAGGACACCGGGGAGCTGTTTTTT. This encodes CASSLDPVAGEDTGELFF.

The chain has TRBV5-1 and TRBJ2-5; no clear D gene. TRBJ2-7 matches the DNA end more closely, so the J call is doubtful. The germline V gene encodes CDR1 SGHRS and CDR2 YFSETQ. The CDR3 has 14 residues. CDR3 amino acids: CASSFQADVNEQYF. As DNA, the CDR3 is TGCGCCAGCAGCTTTCAGGCAGACGTGAACGAGCAGTACTTC.

This clone has just a few counts. This rearrangement joins TRBV27 to TRBJ1-2; possibly TRBD1 for D (5 bases). Trimming stripped 3 bases from V and 2 bases from J, with 10 bases between. This CDR3 is 14 amino acids long. Germline V CDR1 and CDR2: MNHEY, SMNVEV (reference sequence). CDR3 in DNA: TGTGCCAGCAGTTTCCGACAGCAAAACTATGGCTACACCTTC. It translates to CASSFRQQNYGYTF.